Given below is one T cell receptor (beta chain) in context. Germline CDR1 is SGHRS and CDR2 is YFSETQ. The V end was cut by 3 bases, the J end by 0 bases, with 9 bases between. There are 15 residues in the CDR3. This sample was taken from a study of T-cell reconstitution after alpha-beta-depleted transplantation in children. Using unique molecular identifiers, the investigators prepared the TCRbeta library. TCRdb re-analysed the PCR reads in MiXCR, keeping a single row per CDR3 protein. The sample has about 590,000 distinct CDR3 sequences, over 10% seen once. The rearrangement uses TRBV5-1 and TRBJ1-4, with D perhaps matching TRBD1 (6 bases). The sequencing here drew on PBMCs, mostly from graft donor cells, taken 360 days after TCRalphabeta/CD19-depleted stem cell transplant. The receptor was derived from a male patient under 18 who had a stem cell transplant for acute myeloid leukemia, so the T cells may come from the graft donor. Here the CDR3 reads CASSSGQTTNEKLFF. CDR3 nucleotides: TGCGCCAGCAGCTCCGGACAGACAACTAATGAAAAACTGTTTTTT.